The 23 T cell receptor beta chains given below trace back to one sample, sequenced in a study of post-analysis software for immune sequencing data. Regarding the study as a whole: Elevated frequency relative to controls characterized about 5 TRBV segments in patients, TRBV5-6, TRBV5-1 and TRBV20-1 among them.

Incorporated into the TCR beta cDNA libraries were unique molecular identifiers, which served to reduce PCR and sequencing biases. TCRdb used MiXCR to reprocess the PCR reads, holding one entry per CDR3 protein. The data hold hundreds of thousands of distinct CDR3 sequences, with roughly 46% observed a single time. The antigens of these receptors remain unknown. Sequencing input: blood. The source is a girl aged 10-17 years with multiple sclerosis.

This clonotype was observed a handful of times. V and J are TRBV6-5 and TRBJ2-6, with D hard to call. The germline CDR1 and CDR2 sequences are MNHEY and SVGAGI. There are 14 residues in the CDR3. V was cut by 3 bases and J by 3 bases, with 6 bases left in between. The CDR3 region is CASSYWSGANVLTF. In nucleotides, the CDR3 is TGTGCCAGCAGTTATTGGAGTGGGGCCAACGTCCTGACTTTC.

The chain employs TRBV20-1 and TRBJ2-3; D call uncertain. The germline CDR1 and CDR2 sequences are DFQATT and SNEGSKA (reference sequence). V lost 3 bases to trimming and J lost 5 bases, with 12 bases between them. This CDR3 spans 13 amino acids. CDR3: CSASLDAQDTQYF. The CDR3 DNA reads as TGCAGTGCTAGCTTGGACGCCCAAGATACGCAGTATTTT.

V and J are TRBV28 and TRBJ2-7; 9 positions match TRBD2. Losses at the gene ends were 3 bases for V and 0 bases for J; bases not matched to a gene: 3. The CDR3 covers 15 residues. Germline V CDR1 and CDR2: MDHEN, SYDVKM. CDR3 in amino acids: CASSLSGRLSYEQYF. As DNA, the CDR3 is TGTGCCAGCAGTTTGAGCGGGAGGCTCTCCTACGAGCAGTACTTC.

The chain uses TRBV7-9 and TRBJ2-1, with D tentatively TRBD2 (6 bases). Germline V gene data show CDR1 as SEHNR and CDR2 as FQNEAQ (reference sequence). With 5 bases removed from V and 3 bases from J, the gap between germline ends came to 14 bases. The CDR3 runs 15 residues. This chain's CDR3 is CASSPGLGSYNEQFF. CDR3 nucleotides: TGTGCCAGCAGCCCGGGACTGGGAAGCTACAATGAGCAGTTCTTC. The full variable domain, in which reference TRBV7-9 and TRBJ2-1 provide the parts outside the CDR3, is DTGVSQNPRHKITKRGQNVTFRCDPISEHNRLYWYRQTLGQGPEFLTYFQNEAQLEKSRLLSDRFSAERPKGSFSTLEIQRTEQGDSAMYLCASSPGLGSYNEQFFGPGTRLTVL.

This clonotype was counted ten times or more. V and J are TRBV7-9 and TRBJ2-1, with TRBD2 matching over 12 bases. Germline lookup yields CDR1 SEHNR and CDR2 FQNEAQ (reference sequence). The CDR3 runs 16 residues. The trim removed 5 bases at V and 4 bases at J, leaving 6 bases unmatched. The CDR3 sequence is CASSPTSGSSYNEQFF. Written as DNA, the CDR3 is TGTGCCAGCAGCCCGACTAGCGGGAGTTCTTACAATGAGCAGTTCTTC.

V usage is TRBV7-3 and J usage is TRBJ2-1, with D tentatively TRBD2 (6 bases). Germline CDR1 SGHTA, CDR2 FQGTGA. The CDR3 extends over 16 amino acids. V was cut by 1 base and J by 0 bases, with 10 bases left in between. CDR3 sequence: CASSLITTSSYNEQFF. CDR3 nucleotide sequence: TGTGCCAGCAGCTTAATCACGACTAGCTCCTACAATGAGCAGTTCTTC.

J is TRBJ2-3 and V is TRBV29-1; 12 bases match TRBD1. The CDR3 consists of 14 residues. Germline V gene sequence: CDR1 SQVTM, CDR2 ANQGSEA. The CDR3 region is CSFGTGGSTDTQYF. The CDR3 region has the DNA TGCAGTTTCGGGACAGGGGGCAGCACAGATACGCAGTATTTT.

The table lists this clonotype with a count of one. The rearrangement uses TRBV20-1 and TRBJ2-2, with TRBD1 as a possible D gene (6 bases). V was clipped by 0 bases and J by 1 base, with 12 bases between them. This CDR3 contains 16 residues. Germline V gene lookup returns CDR1 DFQATT and CDR2 SNEGSKA (reference sequence). CDR3 sequence (DNA): TGCAGTGCTAGAGATTATCAGGGGCAGAACACCGGGGAGCTGTTTTTT. It yields the protein CSARDYQGQNTGELFF.

In nucleotides, the CDR3 is TGTGCCAGCAGTTTGACGGGCGGGAGGGCATCAGATACGCAGTATTTT. It codes for CASSLTGGRASDTQYF. This chain connects TRBV28 to TRBJ2-3; 9 bases map to TRBD2. V was clipped by 3 bases and J by 4 bases; unmatched bases: 8. CDR3 length equals 16 residues. Germline CDR1 MDHEN, CDR2 SYDVKM. The full variable domain, its missing parts supplied by reference TRBV28 and TRBJ2-3, is DVKVTQSSRYLVKRTGEKVFLECVQDMDHENMFWYRQDPGLGLRLIYFSYDVKMKEKGDIPEGYSVSREKKERFSLILESASTNQTSMYLCASSLTGGRASDTQYFGPGTRLTVL.

This clonotype was observed a handful of times. The junction and the germline gene differ at one end; a read error may be behind it. V usage is TRBV28 and J usage is TRBJ1-4; D is undetermined. CDR1 and CDR2 from the germline V gene are MDHEN and SYDVKM. The CDR3 contains 14 residues. This CDR3 reads CASSLSQPNEKRFF. The CDR3 DNA reads TGTGCCAGCAGTTTATCGCAGCCCAATGAAAAACGGTTTTTT.

This clonotype has at least ten counts. The chain couples TRBV29-1 to TRBJ2-5; 12 nucleotides match TRBD2. Trimming removed 6 bases from V and 1 base from J; junction bases left unmatched: 3. The CDR3 covers 14 residues. Germline loops: CDR1 SQVTM, CDR2 ANQGSEA. Written as DNA, the CDR3 is TGCAGCGTCCTACTAGCGGGAGGCCAAGAGACCCAGTACTTC. This codes for CSVLLAGGQETQYF. Using reference TRBV29-1 and TRBJ2-5 for the parts outside the CDR3, the full variable domain is SAVISQKPSRDICQRGTSLTIQCQVDSQVTMMFWYRQQPGQSLTLIATANQGSEATYESGFVIDKFPISRPNLTFSTLTVSNMSPEDSSIYLCSVLLAGGQETQYFGPGTRLLVL.

This clonotype was seen a few times. The rearrangement joins TRBV4-1 to TRBJ2-1; a weak D match, TRBD2 (6 bases). CDR3 length: 16 amino acids. CDR1 and CDR2 (germline): MGHRA, YSYEKL. V shed 4 bases and J shed 6 bases, with 19 bases lying between them. CDR3 sequence (DNA): TGCGCCAGCAGCCCTAGCACCCTCGGGGGTTTCAATGAGCAGTTCTTC. It yields the protein CASSPSTLGGFNEQFF.

The CDR3 nucleotides are TGTGCCAGCAGTTTCCCGAGCGGGAGAAGGGGCAATGAGCAGTTCTTC. It yields the protein CASSFPSGRRGNEQFF. V and J are TRBV28 and TRBJ2-1; 8 bases map to TRBD2. The CDR3 sequence is 16 residues long. The V and J ends lost 3 bases and 6 bases, in that order; junction bases with no gene match: 10. In germline, CDR1 is MDHEN, CDR2 SYDVKM.

The chain uses TRBV28 and TRBJ2-1, with 12 bases identical to TRBD2. V shed 7 bases, J shed 0 bases, and the junction held 7 bases outside the gene matches. In germline, CDR1 is MDHEN, CDR2 SYDVKM. The CDR3 is made up of 17 amino acids. The CDR3: CASKGLAGLGSYNEQFF. DNA for the CDR3: TGTGCCAGCAAAGGACTAGCGGGGTTGGGCTCCTACAATGAGCAGTTCTTC.

This clonotype appeared a single time. This chain links TRBV3-1 with TRBJ2-7; tentatively, D is TRBD2 (6 bases). CDR1 and CDR2 (germline): LGHDT, YNNKEL (reference sequence). The length of the CDR3 is 16 residues. V lost 4 bases and J 2 bases, leaving 18 bases between the germline ends. The CDR3, as DNA: TGTGCCAGCAGCCCCCGATTAGCGGACACCACCTACGAGCAGTACTTC. Amino acids: CASSPRLADTTYEQYF.

The sample holds a few counts of this clonotype. The chain combines TRBV6-6 with TRBJ1-1; unclear D gene. Between the trimmed V and J ends, which lost 3 bases and 6 bases, there was a span of 14 bases. Germline V CDR1 and CDR2: MNHNY, SVGAGI (reference sequence). This CDR3 is 14 amino acids long. The CDR3 DNA reads TGTGCCAGCAGTTATGGCGCAGAAATCCCTGAAGCTTTCTTT. The encoded protein is CASSYGAEIPEAFF.

The chain links TRBV10-3 to TRBJ1-2, with a weak D call TRBD1 (5 bases). Trimming took off 3 bases at V and 0 bases at J, with 11 bases between the two ends. Germline values: CDR1 ENHRY, CDR2 SYGVKD. The CDR3 is made up of 15 amino acids. The CDR3 sequence is CAISDQDSTNYGYTF. CDR3 bases: TGTGCCATCAGTGACCAAGACAGTACTAACTATGGCTACACCTTC.

This clonotype came up a few times. Sequence at one end of the junction differs from germline and may be a read error. The chain has TRBV5-5 and TRBJ1-6; the D gene is possibly TRBD1 (5 bases). The CDR3 contains 16 residues. Per germline, CDR1 SGHKS and CDR2 YYEKEE (reference sequence). The CDR3 region is CASRLGGSSYNSPLHF. The DNA for the CDR3 is TGTGCCAGCAGATTGGGGGGGAGCTCCTATAATTCACCCCTCCACTTT. The complete variable domain, with remaining parts taken from reference TRBV5-5 and TRBJ1-6, reads DAGVTQSPTHLIKTRGQQVTLRCSPISGHKSVSWYQQVLGQGPQFIFQYYEKEERGRGNFPDRFSARQFPNYSSELNVNALLLGDSALYLCASRLGGSSYNSPLHFGNGTRLTVT.

V usage is TRBV10-3 and J usage is TRBJ2-7, with no clear D. Germline loops: CDR1 ENHRY, CDR2 SYGVKD. The ends were cut back, 7 bases at V and 5 bases at J, with 15 bases in the middle. The CDR3 has 13 residues. CDR3 sequence (DNA): TGTGCCATCAATAGGCTCCCTGGGGACGAGCAGTACTTC. Protein product: CAINRLPGDEQYF.

The genes are TRBV24-1 and TRBJ1-1; D is uncertain. The germline gives CDR1 KGHDR, CDR2 SFDVKD. The germline V and J ends were trimmed by 2 bases and 4 bases, with 10 bases remaining between them. CDR3 length equals 14 residues. CDR3 loop: CATSDYKTGTEAFF. CDR3 coding DNA: TGTGCCACCAGTGATTACAAGACGGGCACTGAAGCTTTCTTT.

Comment on this clonotype: This CDR3 is missing its conserved last phenylalanine or tryptophan, likely due to a read error. The chain is built from TRBV10-3 and TRBJ2-1, with TRBD1 identical over 8 bases. Germline V gives CDR1 ENHRY, CDR2 SYGVKD. The CDR3 is 13 residues long. Losses at the gene ends were 4 bases for V and 7 bases for J; bases not matched to a gene: 3. The CDR3 loop is CAISGGQVNEQFS. As DNA, the CDR3 is TGTGCCATCAGTGGGGGACAGGTAAATGAGCAGTTCTCC.

V usage is TRBV5-1 and J usage is TRBJ2-7; D is uncertain. Germline V gene data show CDR1 as SGHRS and CDR2 as YFSETQ. This CDR3 region has 16 residues. Between the trimmed V and J ends, which lost 0 bases and 0 bases, there was a span of 13 bases. CDR3 sequence (DNA): TGCGCCAGCAGCTTGGAAGATCGGACGGTCTCCTACGAGCAGTACTTC. Encoded protein: CASSLEDRTVSYEQYF.

This clonotype was counted between two and nine times. Sequence at one end of the junction differs from germline and may be a read error. This chain uses TRBV4-1 with TRBJ1-2; D remains unclear. Looked up from germline, CDR1 is MGHRA and CDR2 is YSYEKL. This CDR3 is built from 14 residues. The CDR3 DNA follows: TGCGCCAGCAGCCAAGGAAACGGAAACTATGGCAACACCTTC. Translation: CASSQGNGNYGNTF.